These T cell receptor beta chains were read from a single sample in a study of shared clonotypes between healthy human individuals. Using immunoSEQ multiplex PCR, the repertoire was profiled, and TCRdb retains in-frame clones only, with some absent. The sample holds around 200,000 clones; about 93% are singletons and the top ten take 0.067%. The specimen sequenced was naive CD4+ T cells sorted from blood. Receptors were obtained from a woman in her twenties or thirties in good health. The CDR3 runs from the conserved cysteine through the conserved F or W. Fields, in order: V gene, D gene, clone size, J gene, CDR3 DNA, CDR3 protein. A D gene is named only where the DNA matches it firmly. Clone size, where shown, is once, few, many, or a class for clones that have expanded.

TRBV5-4	.	.	TRBJ2-7	TGTGCCAGCAGCCCGGGGCCCAACGGGGGCTCCTACGAGCAGTACTTC	CASSPGPNGGSYEQYF
TRBV5-1	.	.	TRBJ1-1	TGCGCCAGCAGCTCAACAGCAAACACTGAAGCTTTCTTT	CASSSTANTEAFF
TRBV2	.	once	TRBJ2-5	TGTGCCAGCAGTAGCGTGGAGACCCAGTACTTC	CASSSVETQYF
TRBV14	.	.	TRBJ2-1	TGTGCCAGCAGCCACCCTGTTGCCAGGCACGACGACTACAATGAGCAGTTCTTC	CASSHPVARHDDYNEQFF
TRBV7-9	.	.	TRBJ2-1	TGTGCCAGCAGCTTAGGGGGTGAGCAGTTCTTC	CASSLGGEQFF
TRBV7-3	TRBD1	.	TRBJ2-7	TGTGCCAGCAGCTTATCTGGGACAGGGAACCCCTACGAGCAGTACTTC	CASSLSGTGNPYEQYF
TRBV28	TRBD2	.	TRBJ2-7	TGTGCCAGCAACAGCGGGAGGATCTACGAGCAGTACTTC	CASNSGRIYEQYF
TRBV19	TRBD1	.	TRBJ2-7	TGTGCCAGTAGTCACCCGGACAGGGGTTACGAGCAGTACTTC	CASSHPDRGYEQYF
TRBV4-1	.	.	TRBJ2-7	TGCGCCAGCAGCCCATTAGGACTGCCCTACGAGCAGTACTTC	CASSPLGLPYEQYF
TRBV5-1	TRBD2	.	TRBJ2-2	TGCGCCAGCAGCTTACTAGCGGGAGGTCGGGACACCGGGGAGCTGTTTTTT	CASSLLAGGRDTGELFF
TRBV18	TRBD2	.	TRBJ2-7	TGTGCCAGCTCAACCGGACTAGCGGGAGAATCCTACGAGCAGTACTTC	CASSTGLAGESYEQYF
TRBV30	.	.	TRBJ1-6	TGTGCCTGGAGTGTTGGGCCAACCATGAATTCACCCCTCCACTTT	CAWSVGPTMNSPLHF